This T cell receptor beta chain is drawn from a study of metastatic and nonmetastatic thyroid tumors. Study as a whole: Across peripheral blood and tumor or nodule tissue samples taken from malignant and benign thyroid patients, the repertoires were compared with one another.

Trimming removed 7 bases at V and 10 bases at J, with 22 bases between. This CDR3 is 14 amino acids long. Germline CDR1 reads MDHEN; CDR2 reads SYDVKM. Per the study methods: Built for papillary thyroid cancer, a distant-metastasis classifier drew on CDR3 differences across clinicopathological groups. TCRdb re-analyzed the PCR reads using MiXCR. V and J calls and clone size were set by TCRdb, not the authors. The data hold roughly 58,000 clones, with about 3.8% observed a single time. To note about this clone: The antigen remains unidentified.

Prior to thyroid surgery, none of the patients had received any treatment. Overall study results and limits: Malignant thyroid tumors reportedly had TCR beta diversity that was significantly higher than in benign nodules, in blood and tumor.

This sequence joins TRBV28 and TRBJ1-1, with D maybe TRBD1 (5 bases). The sample was blood. The origin of this receptor is a female donor with papillary thyroid cancer or a benign thyroid nodule (not recorded which). Some clones in this sample may be carry-over from other donors' samples. Written as DNA, the CDR3 is TGTGCCAGCATCCTCCAAATCGGTACAGGTACAGCTTTCTTT. Protein: CASILQIGTGTAFF.